The TCR beta chain under discussion was sequenced for a study of cytomegalovirus exposure and HLA in healthy donors. Turning to the study itself: There were under 140 million unique TCR beta sequences, drawn from approximately 180 million T cells, in an earlier analysis. General study results and limits: The study flagged about 150 TCR beta chains as cytomegalovirus-associated. When analyzed later, a missense DCLRE1C variant was found to be linked to TCR beta V- and J-gene trimming.

On this clone itself: Its target is unknown.

The CDR3 runs 15 residues. Germline CDR1 SGDLS, CDR2 YYNGEE. V lost 4 bases to trimming and J lost 6 bases, with 17 bases between them. Both 60 Vbeta primers and 13 Jbeta primers went into the PCR. TCRdb's table, derived via immunoSEQ multiplex PCR, lists solely in-frame clones and lacks some. This sample has tens of thousands of clones; roughly 69% occur once, and the top ten carry approximately 2.9%. Sequencing was performed on PBMCs. The origin of this receptor is a man in his fifties in good health and CMV-seronegative. V gene TRBV9 combines with J gene TRBJ2-4; D might be TRBD2 (5 bases). The CDR3 DNA follows: TGTGCCAGCAGCCCCCTAACTCCTGGGAGAAACATTCAGTACTTC. Translation: CASSPLTPGRNIQYF.